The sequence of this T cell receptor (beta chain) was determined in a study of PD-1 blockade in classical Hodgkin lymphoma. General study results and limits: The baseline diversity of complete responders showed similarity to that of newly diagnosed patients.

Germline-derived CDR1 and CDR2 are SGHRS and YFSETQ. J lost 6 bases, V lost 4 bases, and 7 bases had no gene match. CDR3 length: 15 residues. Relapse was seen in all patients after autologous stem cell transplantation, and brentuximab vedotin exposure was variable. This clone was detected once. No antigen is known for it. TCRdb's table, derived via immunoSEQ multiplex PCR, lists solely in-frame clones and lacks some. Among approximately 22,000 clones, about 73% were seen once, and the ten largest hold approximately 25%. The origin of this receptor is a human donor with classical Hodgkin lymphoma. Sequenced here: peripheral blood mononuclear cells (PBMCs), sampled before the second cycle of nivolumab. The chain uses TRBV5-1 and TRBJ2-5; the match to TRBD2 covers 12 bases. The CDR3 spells CASSPLAGGVKTQYF. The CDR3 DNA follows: TGCGCCAGCAGCCCCCTAGCGGGAGGGGTGAAGACCCAGTACTTC.